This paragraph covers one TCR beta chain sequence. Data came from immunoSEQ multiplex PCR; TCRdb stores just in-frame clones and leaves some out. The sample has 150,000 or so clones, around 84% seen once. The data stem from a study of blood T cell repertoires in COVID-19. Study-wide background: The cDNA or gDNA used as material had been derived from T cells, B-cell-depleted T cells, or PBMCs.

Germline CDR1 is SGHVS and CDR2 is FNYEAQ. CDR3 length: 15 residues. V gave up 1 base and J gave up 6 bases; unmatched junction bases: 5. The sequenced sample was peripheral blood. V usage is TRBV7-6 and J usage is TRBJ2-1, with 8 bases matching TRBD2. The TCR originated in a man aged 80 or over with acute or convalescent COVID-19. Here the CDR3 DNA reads TGTGCCAGCAGCTTAGTGTTCGGGGGGGGCAATGAGCAGTTCTTC. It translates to CASSLVFGGGNEQFF. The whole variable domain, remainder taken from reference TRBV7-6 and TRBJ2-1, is GAGVSQSPRYKVTKRGQDVALRCDPISGHVSLYWYRQALGQGPEFLTYFNYEAQQDKSGLPNDRFSAERPEGSISTLTIQRTEQRDSAMYRCASSLVFGGGNEQFFGPGTRLTVL.